This T cell receptor beta chain comes out of a study of T cells in Graves' hyperthyroidism and ophthalmopathy. CDR1 and CDR2 (germline): MGHRA, YSYEKL. V was trimmed by 0 bases and J by 5 bases, leaving 10 bases between them. CDR3 size: 15 residues. Hyperthyroidism patients were newly diagnosed, had disease duration under 2 months, and were aged 18 to 65 years. It was RNA transcripts that yielded the amplified TCR beta CDR3 regions. First-round RT-PCR of the TCR CDR3 relied on the HTBI primer set. Using its own MiXCR run on the multiplex PCR reads, TCRdb lists one record per CDR3 protein. The sample lists about 420,000 distinct CDR3 sequences; approximately 14% were seen once.

The sequence was obtained from a woman aged 18 to 35 with Graves' hyperthyroidism. The sample comprised blood. The V call is TRBV4-1, the J call TRBJ2-2, with D tentatively TRBD2 (5 bases). CDR3 coding DNA: TGCGCCAGCAGCCAAGACCCGGGAAGAACCGGGGAGCTGTTTTTT. Protein sequence: CASSQDPGRTGELFF.